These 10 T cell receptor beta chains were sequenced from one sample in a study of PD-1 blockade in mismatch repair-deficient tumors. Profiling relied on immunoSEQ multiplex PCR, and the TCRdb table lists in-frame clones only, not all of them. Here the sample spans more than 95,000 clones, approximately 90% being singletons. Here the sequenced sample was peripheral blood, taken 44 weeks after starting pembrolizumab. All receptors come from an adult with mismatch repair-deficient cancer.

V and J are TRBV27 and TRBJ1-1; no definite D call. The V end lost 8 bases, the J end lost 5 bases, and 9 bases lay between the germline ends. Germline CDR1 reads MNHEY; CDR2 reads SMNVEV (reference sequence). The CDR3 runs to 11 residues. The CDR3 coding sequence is TGTGCCAGCGGCCCGGGGACTGAAGCTTTCTTT. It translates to CASGPGTEAFF.

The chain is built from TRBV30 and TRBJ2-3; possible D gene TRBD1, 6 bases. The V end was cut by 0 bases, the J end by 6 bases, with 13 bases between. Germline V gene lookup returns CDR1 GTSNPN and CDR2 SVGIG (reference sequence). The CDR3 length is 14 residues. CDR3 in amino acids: CAWSVGGGGDTQYF. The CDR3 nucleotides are TGTGCCTGGAGTGTAGGTGGGGGCGGCGATACGCAGTATTTT.

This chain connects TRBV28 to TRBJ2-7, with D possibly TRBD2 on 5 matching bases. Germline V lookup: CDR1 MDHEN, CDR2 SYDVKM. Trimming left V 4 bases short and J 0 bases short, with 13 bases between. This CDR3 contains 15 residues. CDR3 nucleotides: TGTGCCAGCAGTTCCCTGACTAAAGGCTCCTACGAGCAGTACTTC. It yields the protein CASSSLTKGSYEQYF.

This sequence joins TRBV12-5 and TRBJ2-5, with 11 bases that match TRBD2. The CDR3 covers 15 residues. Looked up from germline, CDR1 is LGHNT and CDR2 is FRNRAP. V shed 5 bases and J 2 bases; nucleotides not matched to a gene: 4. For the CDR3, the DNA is TGTGCTAGTGGTCCCGGGACTAGCGGACAAGAGACCCAGTACTTC. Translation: CASGPGTSGQETQYF.

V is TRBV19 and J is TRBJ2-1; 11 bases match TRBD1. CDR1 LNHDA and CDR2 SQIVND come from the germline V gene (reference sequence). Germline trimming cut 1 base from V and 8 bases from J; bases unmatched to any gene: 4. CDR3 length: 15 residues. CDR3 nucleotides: TGTGCCAGTAGTATAGGGACAGGGGGCTTGGATGAGCAGTTCTTC. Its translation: CASSIGTGGLDEQFF.

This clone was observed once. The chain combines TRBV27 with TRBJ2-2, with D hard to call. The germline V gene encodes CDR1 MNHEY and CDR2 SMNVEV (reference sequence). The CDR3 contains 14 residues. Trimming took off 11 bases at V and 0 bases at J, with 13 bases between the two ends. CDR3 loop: CASRTDTNTGELFF. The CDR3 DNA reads TGTGCCTCCCGCACGGATACGAACACCGGGGAGCTGTTTTTT.

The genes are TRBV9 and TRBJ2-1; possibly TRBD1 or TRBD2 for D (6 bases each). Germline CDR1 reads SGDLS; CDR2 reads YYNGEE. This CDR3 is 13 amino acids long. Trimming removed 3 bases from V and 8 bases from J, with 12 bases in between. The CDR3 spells CASSASGEDEQFF. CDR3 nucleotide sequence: TGTGCCAGCAGCGCCTCAGGGGAGGATGAGCAGTTCTTC.

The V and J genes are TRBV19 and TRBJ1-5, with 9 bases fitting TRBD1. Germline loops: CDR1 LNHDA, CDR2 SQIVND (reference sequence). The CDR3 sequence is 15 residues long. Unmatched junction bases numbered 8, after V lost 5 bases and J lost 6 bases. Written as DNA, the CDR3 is TGTGCCAGTAGTGACACAGGGGGCTCGGTTCAGCCCCAGCATTTT. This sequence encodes CASSDTGGSVQPQHF. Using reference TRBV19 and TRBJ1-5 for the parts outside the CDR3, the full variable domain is DGGITQSPKYLFRKEGQNVTLSCEQNLNHDAMYWYRQDPGQGLRLIYYSQIVNDFQKGDIAEGYSVSREKKESFPLTVTSAQKNPTAFYLCASSDTGGSVQPQHFGDGTRLSIL.

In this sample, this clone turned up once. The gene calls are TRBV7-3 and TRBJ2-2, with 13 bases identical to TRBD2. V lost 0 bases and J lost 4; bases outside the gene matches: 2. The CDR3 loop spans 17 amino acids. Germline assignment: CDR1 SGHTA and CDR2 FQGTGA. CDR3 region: CASSLTGTSGVTGELFF. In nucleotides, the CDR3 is TGTGCCAGCAGCTTAACGGGGACTAGCGGGGTCACCGGGGAGCTGTTTTTT.

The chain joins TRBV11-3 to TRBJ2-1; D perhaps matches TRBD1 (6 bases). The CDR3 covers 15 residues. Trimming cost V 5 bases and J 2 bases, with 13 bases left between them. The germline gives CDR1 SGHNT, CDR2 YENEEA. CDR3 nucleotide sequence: TGTGCCAGCAGCACAGGGTGGGTAGCCTACAATGAGCAGTTCTTC. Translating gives CASSTGWVAYNEQFF.